This T cell receptor beta chain was identified during a study of blood T cell repertoires in COVID-19. The CDR3 contains 16 residues. Trimming at V came to 2 bases and at J to 4 bases, leaving 3 bases not matched to a gene. CDR1 and CDR2 (germline): LGHNA, YNFKEQ. TCRdb keeps only in-frame clones here, not all; method: immunoSEQ multiplex PCR. The data contain approximately 280,000 clones, 85% of them singletons. The TCR sequence derives from a woman aged 45 to 65 who had recovered from COVID-19. Sequencing input: PBMCs or T cells enriched from blood (not recorded which). The chain employs TRBV4-2 and TRBJ2-2, with TRBD1 matching over 11 bases. The chain's CDR3 is CASSQPDRGPTGELFF. CDR3 in DNA: TGTGCCAGCAGCCAACCGGACAGGGGGCCCACCGGGGAGCTGTTTTTT.